The rows below give T cell receptor beta chains drawn from one sample of a study of T cell changes during pregnancy in multiple sclerosis. TCRdb's copy holds only in-frame clones and misses some; the assay was immunoSEQ multiplex PCR. The sample holds about 92,000 clones; about 93% are singletons and the top ten take about 3.9%. The source material was peripheral blood, sampled in the first trimester of pregnancy. The receptors derive from a female donor with multiple sclerosis, enrolled in a pregnancy study. Each CDR3 is given with its conserved first and last residue. D genes are given only for firm matches. Expanded clones are given a class, and other clones once, few, many or no size at all.

d_call,clone_size,v_call,j_call,cdr3_nt,cdr3_aa
-,-,TRBV30,TRBJ1-1,TGTGCCTGGAGTGTATTAGCGGGGTACGACCCGGCTTTCTTT,CAWSVLAGYDPAFF
TRBD2,-,TRBV6-1,TRBJ2-7,TGTGCCAGCAGTGAAGTCGGGACTATCTACGAGCAGTACTTC,CASSEVGTIYEQYF
-,-,TRBV5-1,TRBJ2-3,TGCGCCAGCAGCCCATACGGACAGAGCACAGATACGCAGTATTTT,CASSPYGQSTDTQYF
TRBD2,-,TRBV6-5,TRBJ2-2,TGTGCCAGCAGTTCCCCGGCAGGGAGGGGCACCGGGGAGCTGTTTTTT,CASSSPAGRGTGELFF
TRBD2,-,TRBV19,TRBJ2-5,TGTGCCAGTAATCTAGCGGGGGGGACTGAGACCCAGTACTTC,CASNLAGGTETQYF
-,once,TRBV4-1,TRBJ1-6,TGCGCCAGCAGCTCCTCCCCTGGGGGGGCAAATTCACCCCTCCACTTT,CASSSSPGGANSPLHF
-,-,TRBV6-5,TRBJ1-3,TGTGCCAGCAGTACTTACTCTGGAAACACCATATATTTT,CASSTYSGNTIYF
-,few,TRBV27,TRBJ1-1,TGTGCCAGCAGTTTAGGGGGGTCCCTTGAAGCTTTCTTT,CASSLGGSLEAFF
TRBD2,-,TRBV2,TRBJ2-2,TGTGCCAGCTCTTCGGCTAGCGGGGGGCCTTTCGCGAACACCGGGGAGCTGTTTTTT,CASSSASGGPFANTGELFF
TRBD2,once,TRBV4-1,TRBJ2-7,TGCGCCAGCCGAACCTCGGCGGGGGGGGGCGAGCAGTACTTC,CASRTSAGGGEQYF
TRBD2,-,TRBV6-1,TRBJ2-1,TGTGCCAGCAGTGCGGGACTAGCAGGAGAGCAGTTCTTC,CASSAGLAGEQFF
TRBD1,-,TRBV5-1,TRBJ2-5,TGCGCCAGCACCGAACTGACAGGGTACCAAGAGACCCAGTACTTC,CASTELTGYQETQYF
-,-,TRBV12-5,TRBJ2-1,TGTGCTAGTGGTTTGGGGTCGGGATATTACAATGAGCAGTTCTTC,CASGLGSGYYNEQFF
TRBD2,-,TRBV19,TRBJ2-1,TGTGCCAGTAGTGGGGGGGTGGCAGGCCTCGATGAGCAGTTCTTC,CASSGGVAGLDEQFF
-,-,TRBV19,TRBJ1-5,TGTGCCAGTAGTATAGCTTCCAGGTCTGATAGCAATCAGCCCCAGCATTTT,CASSIASRSDSNQPQHF
-,-,TRBV7-9,TRBJ2-3,TGTGCCAGCAGCTTAGATTTGCAGCTGCGGGTTACGCAGTATTTT,CASSLDLQLRVTQYF
TRBD2,-,TRBV5-1,TRBJ2-3,TGCGCCAGCAGCTTAGGAGCGGGGCAGGATACGCAGTATTTT,CASSLGAGQDTQYF
TRBD1,-,TRBV29-1,TRBJ1-2,TGCAGCGTTCCTCCTGCGGCGCGGACAGGGGAATATTATGGCTACACCTTC,CSVPPAARTGEYYGYTF
TRBD1,once,TRBV11-2,TRBJ2-2,TGTGCCAGCAGGCGAAGAAACAGGGGCGCCGGCACCGGGGAGCTGTTTTTT,CASRRRNRGAGTGELFF
TRBD1,-,TRBV2,TRBJ1-5,TGTGCCAGCAGTAAAAACCCGGGACAGGGGGCCCGTGGGAGCAATCAGCCCCAGCATTTT,CASSKNPGQGARGSNQPQHF
TRBD2,-,TRBV6-5,TRBJ2-1,TGTGCCAGCAGCCCGGGGGGGGATGAGCAGTTCTTC,CASSPGGDEQFF
-,-,TRBV7-9,TRBJ2-3,TGTGCCAGCAAGGAGGGGTTACCCACAGATACGCAGTATTTT,CASKEGLPTDTQYF
TRBD2,-,TRBV7-3,TRBJ2-1,TGTGCCAGCAGCTTTGGGACTAGCGGCGGAAATGAGCAGTTCTTC,CASSFGTSGGNEQFF
TRBD2,-,TRBV4-2,TRBJ2-1,TGTGCCAGCAGCCAAGCGCGGCTAGCGGGGGGGCAGGAGCAGTTCTTC,CASSQARLAGGQEQFF
-,-,TRBV18,TRBJ2-1,TGTGCCAGCTCACCAGGGTCAGGGGAAGAGGATGAGCAGTTCTTC,CASSPGSGEEDEQFF
TRBD1,few,TRBV29-1,TRBJ1-1,TGCAGCGCTAACCCTGGACAGGGGCGAGGTGAAGCTTTCTTT,CSANPGQGRGEAFF
-,-,TRBV13,TRBJ1-1,TGTGCCAGCAGCTTAGGGACAGCGGGCACTGAAGCTTTCTTT,CASSLGTAGTEAFF
TRBD1,-,TRBV7-9,TRBJ1-6,TGTGCCAGCAGCCCCGGGACAGGGCAAACGAAATCACCCCTCCACTTT,CASSPGTGQTKSPLHF
TRBD2,-,TRBV11-2,TRBJ2-5,TGTGCCAGCAGCTCCGGGGGGTTGGAGGATACCCAGTACTTC,CASSSGGLEDTQYF
TRBD1,-,TRBV10-1,TRBJ2-3,TGCGCCAGCAGTGAAAGGGGGCGCACAGATACGCAGTATTTT,CASSERGRTDTQYF
-,-,TRBV5-1,TRBJ1-1,TGCGCCAGCAGCTTGGCTAGCTGGGAAGTGGAAAGGGACACTGAAGCTTTCTTT,CASSLASWEVERDTEAFF
TRBD1,-,TRBV2,TRBJ2-7,TGTGCCAGCAGTGAACTAGGGACAGGGGGCTACGAGCAGTACTTC,CASSELGTGGYEQYF
-,-,TRBV5-6,TRBJ1-5,TGTGCCAGCAGCTTGGGGGTCCAGGGTACTCAGCCCCAGCATTTT,CASSLGVQGTQPQHF
-,-,TRBV11-1,TRBJ2-4,TGTGCCAGCAGCGCCGACAGAAACATTCAGTACTTC,CASSADRNIQYF
TRBD2,-,TRBV5-4,TRBJ2-3,TGTGCCAGCAGCTTGGAGGGACTAGCGGGGGGGTTTAGCACAGATACGCAGTATTTT,CASSLEGLAGGFSTDTQYF
TRBD2,-,TRBV7-6,TRBJ2-3,TGTGCCAGCAGTCGCCTAGCGGGGGGACCAGATACGCAGTATTTT,CASSRLAGGPDTQYF
-,-,TRBV5-1,TRBJ2-3,TGCGCCAGCAGCCGAACTGGGCACGGCACAGATACGCAGTATTTT,CASSRTGHGTDTQYF
-,once,TRBV9,TRBJ2-3,TGTGCCAGCAGCGTCACAGGGTACACAGATACGCAGTATTTT,CASSVTGYTDTQYF
-,-,TRBV10-3,TRBJ2-1,TGTGCCATCAGTGGTCAACAGGGAACCTCCTACAATGAGCAGTTCTTC,CAISGQQGTSYNEQFF
-,-,TRBV5-1,TRBJ2-1,TGCGCCAGCAGCTTGGGTCTATTAAGGGGAATCTCCTACAATGAGCAGTTCTTC,CASSLGLLRGISYNEQFF